What follows describes a single T cell receptor (beta chain). Its antigen is currently unknown. The data originate from a study of T cells in Graves' hyperthyroidism and ophthalmopathy. Looking at the study overall: Before any treatment, at initial diagnosis, peripheral blood was collected. Broader study findings: Blood also contained most expanded thyroid clonotypes above 0.001. A 13 V-J model separated ophthalmopathy from stable hyperthyroidism.

The V and J ends lost 5 bases and 2 bases respectively, with 13 bases between them. The CDR3 totals 15 residues. Per the germline V gene, CDR1 is KGHDR and CDR2 is SFDVKD. Graves' hyperthyroidism without ophthalmopathy progression within 18 months was termed stable. The investigators amplified TCR beta CDR3 regions from RNA transcripts. First-round RT-PCR with HTBI primers amplified the TCR CDR3 region. TCRdb analysed the multiplex PCR reads with MiXCR anew, one entry per CDR3 protein. The sample holds some 620,000 distinct CDR3 sequences, 16% seen once. This TCR came from a young woman with Graves' hyperthyroidism. This chain connects TRBV24-1 to TRBJ2-3; D is ambiguous. The sequencing sample was made of blood. CDR3 amino acids: CATSGFGRTTDTQYF. In DNA, the CDR3 is TGTGCCACCAGTGGGTTCGGAAGAACCACAGATACGCAGTATTTT.